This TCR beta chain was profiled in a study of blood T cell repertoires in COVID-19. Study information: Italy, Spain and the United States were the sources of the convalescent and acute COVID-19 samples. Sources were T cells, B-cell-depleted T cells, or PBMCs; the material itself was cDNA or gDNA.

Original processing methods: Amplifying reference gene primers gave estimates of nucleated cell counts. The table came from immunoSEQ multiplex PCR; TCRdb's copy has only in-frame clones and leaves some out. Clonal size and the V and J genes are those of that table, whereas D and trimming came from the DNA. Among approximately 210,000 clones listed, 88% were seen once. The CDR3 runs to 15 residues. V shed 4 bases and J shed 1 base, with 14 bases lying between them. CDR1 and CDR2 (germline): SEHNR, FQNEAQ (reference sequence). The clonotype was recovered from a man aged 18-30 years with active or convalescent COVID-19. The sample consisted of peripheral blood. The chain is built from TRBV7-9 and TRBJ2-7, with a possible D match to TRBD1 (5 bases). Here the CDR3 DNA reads TGTGCCAGCAGCTCGACAGCTAAAGTATCCTACGAGCAGTACTTC. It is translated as CASSSTAKVSYEQYF.